The sample holds one count of the clone carrying this T cell receptor (beta chain). The sample comes from a study of blood T cell repertoires in COVID-19. Study-level information: Donors in the United States, Italy and Spain gave samples during acute or convalescent COVID-19.

The V end lost 1 base, the J end lost 4 bases, and 8 bases lay between the germline ends. The V gene's germline CDR1 is SGHDT and CDR2 YYEEEE. The CDR3 sequence is 13 residues long. Sequenced by immunoSEQ multiplex PCR; TCRdb stores in-frame clones only, minus some. The sample contains hundreds of thousands of clones, 86% of which appear only once. The TCR was taken from a woman in her 70s with COVID-19, enrolled during active disease. This chain links TRBV5-6 with TRBJ1-1; D is unclear. The sequenced material came from peripheral blood. The CDR3 DNA is TGTGCCAGCAGCTTGTCACCCAGCACTGAAGCTTTCTTT. This codes for CASSLSPSTEAFF.